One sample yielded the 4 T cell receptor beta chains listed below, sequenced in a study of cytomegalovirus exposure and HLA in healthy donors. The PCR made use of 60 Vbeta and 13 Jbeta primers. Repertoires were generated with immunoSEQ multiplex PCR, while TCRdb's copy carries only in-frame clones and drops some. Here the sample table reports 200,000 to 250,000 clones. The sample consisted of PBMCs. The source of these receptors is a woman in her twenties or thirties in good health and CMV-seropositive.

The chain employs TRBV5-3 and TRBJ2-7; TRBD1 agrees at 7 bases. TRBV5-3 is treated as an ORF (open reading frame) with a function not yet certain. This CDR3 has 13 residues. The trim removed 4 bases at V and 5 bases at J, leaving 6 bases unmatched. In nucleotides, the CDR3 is TGTGCCAGAAGCCTGGACAGGCAACACGAGCAGTACTTC. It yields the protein CARSLDRQHEQYF.

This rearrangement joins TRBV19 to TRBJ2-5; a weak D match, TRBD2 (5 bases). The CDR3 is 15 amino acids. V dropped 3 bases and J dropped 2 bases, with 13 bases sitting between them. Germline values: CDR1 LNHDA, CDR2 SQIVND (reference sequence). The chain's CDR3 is CASSITRVSQETQYF. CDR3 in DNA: TGTGCCAGTAGTATTACTAGAGTATCTCAAGAGACCCAGTACTTC.

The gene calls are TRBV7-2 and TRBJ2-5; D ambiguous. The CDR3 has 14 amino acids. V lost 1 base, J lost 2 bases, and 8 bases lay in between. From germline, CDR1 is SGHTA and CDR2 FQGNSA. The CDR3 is CASSLGPFQETQYF. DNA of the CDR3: TGTGCCAGCAGCTTAGGTCCCTTTCAAGAGACCCAGTACTTC.

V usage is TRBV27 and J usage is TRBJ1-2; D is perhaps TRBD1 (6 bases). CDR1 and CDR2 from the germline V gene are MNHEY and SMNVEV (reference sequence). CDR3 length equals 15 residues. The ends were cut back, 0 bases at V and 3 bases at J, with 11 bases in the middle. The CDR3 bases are TGTGCCAGCAGTTTATCCGCAGGGGCATACTATGGCTACACCTTC. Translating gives CASSLSAGAYYGYTF.